This T cell receptor beta chain was retrieved from a study of robustness of blood B and T cell sequencing listed by TCRdb under 2018. For context, the study as a whole: The study aimed to determine how much peripheral blood is needed to reliably characterize an individual's TCRbeta and IgG repertoires. Each of the roughly ten independently drawn blood samples had its TCRbeta and IgG repertoires measured. Two replicate TCRbeta cDNA libraries were prepared from one shared RNA pool from a single 10 ml draw, serving as technical replicates.

Libraries were constructed by PCR. The sample was run on an Illumina MiSeq. cDNA was made using SMARTScribe reverse transcriptase and a 5' template-switch oligo that added a universal priming site. The template-switch oligo carried a 12-nucleotide random unique molecular identifier (UMI) that tagged each cDNA molecule. During reverse transcription, TCRbeta transcripts were targeted by chain-specific reverse primers. Leftover template-switch adapters were removed by uracil DNA glycosylase treatment, and cDNA was purified using a Qiagen MinElute kit. For the first PCR, 20 to 25 cycles were run with KAPA HiFi HotStart ReadyMix and step-out primers, split across four 50 ul reactions. First-round PCR products were gel-purified before further amplification. Illumina Nextera adapters were attached in a second PCR of seven to eight cycles, and the libraries were then purified and pooled. For each TCRbeta molecule, the UMI barcode was captured by a 50-nucleotide 5' read. As for the authors' bioinformatics: The MIGEC toolkit was used to group reads by UMI into consensus reads. Forward and reverse consensus reads were merged with PEAR to produce final reads. Identical UMI-sequence pairs found in more than one library were treated as cross-sample contamination and removed by a custom decontamination script. MIGMAP, a wrapper around IgBLAST, was used to carry out V(D)J assignment and CDR3 extraction. TCR clonotypes were defined by identical V gene, J gene and CDR3 amino acid sequence, and CDR1 and CDR2 were left unsequenced. In-frame beta chains were kept once TCRdb had trimmed the public reads at Q25 with fastp and called clones with MiXCR. Every entry covers one CDR3 protein and lists the most common genes and DNA from its rows. These V and J calls originate from TCRdb's pipeline instead of the authors' own analysis. Here the sample has roughly 1,700 distinct CDR3 sequences; roughly 56% occur a single time. The ten largest clonotypes hold less than 50% of the sample.

TCRbeta repertoires were quantified from mRNA rather than genomic DNA, which captures expressed receptors. Buffy coat leukocytes were collected into Trizol, and RNA was extracted with the Direct-zol RNA MiniPrep Plus kit without cell sorting. To separate plasma, buffy coat and red blood cells, EDTA blood tubes were immediately centrifuged at 4 degrees C. On the study overall, not on this receptor specifically: Between the technical replicate libraries, around 96% of the top 10,000 TCRbeta clonotypes in one library were also present in the other library. Every single 10 ml sample contained the 1,000 most abundant TCRbeta clonotypes from the pooled draws. Evidence of cross-contamination, likely from batch processing, showed up in one pair of TCRbeta libraries, so the UMI-sequence pairs shared by that pair of libraries were removed. Overlap of rare TCRbeta clonotypes did not improve with pooling tubes, implying much larger blood volumes would be needed to capture them. Immediate fractionation was required for EDTA tubes, so the use of EDTA tubes in multi-site collections was limited. Coverage of the top 10,000 TCRbeta clonotypes approached saturation when 3 or 4 tubes (30-40 ml blood) were combined. The TCRbeta rarefaction curves did not fully level off, which suggests under-sequencing or many low-abundance clonotypes.

A note on this clonotype: The antigen it binds to is not known. Nothing much larger sits one base from this clone, and base qualities are not available.

Sequences SQVTM (CDR1) and ANQGSEA (CDR2) are obtained from the germline V gene. Taken from cysteine to phenylalanine, the CDR3 has 11 residues. Only the CDR3 DNA is retained, 33 bases long and in frame from the first base. V loses 6 bases of germline sequence and J loses 6 bases, and the interval between the two ends is 11 bases. The TCR comes from a human donor in good health. Input material: peripheral blood. The V gene is TRBV29-1 and the J gene is TRBJ1-1; a tentative D match to TRBD1 spans 5 bases. The nucleotide sequence reads TGCAGCGTCGCTCTAGGGGCTGAAGCTTTCTTT. Its amino acids are CSVALGAEAFF.